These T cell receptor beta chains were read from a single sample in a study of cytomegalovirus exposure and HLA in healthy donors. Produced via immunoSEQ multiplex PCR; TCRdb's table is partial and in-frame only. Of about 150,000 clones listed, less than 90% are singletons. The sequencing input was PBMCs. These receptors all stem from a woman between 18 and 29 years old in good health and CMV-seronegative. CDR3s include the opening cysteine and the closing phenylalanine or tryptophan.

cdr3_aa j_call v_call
CASSLRDSQETQYF TRBJ2-5 TRBV5-1
CASSMKLEAGGREQYF TRBJ2-7 TRBV19
CASRIQGTEAFF TRBJ1-1 TRBV28
CASSPLSYEQFF TRBJ2-1 TRBV6-6
CASSYGLSRTYEQYF TRBJ2-7 TRBV6-5
CAIRALNTEAFF TRBJ1-1 TRBV10-3
CSVPTSGMSSYNEQFF TRBJ2-1 TRBV29-1
CASSLAGGGGEQYF TRBJ2-7 TRBV11-2
CASTYPRGRDTQYF TRBJ2-3 TRBV19
CSVEMSTYEQYF TRBJ2-7 TRBV29-1
CASSSGTSFGDEQFF TRBJ2-1 TRBV7-2
CASSLFQGAPEAFF TRBJ1-1 TRBV5-4
CASSFRETEAFF TRBJ1-1 TRBV7-8
CASSELAGSADTQYF TRBJ2-3 TRBV6-4
CAWSVPPGLAGYSSYNEQFF TRBJ2-1 TRBV30
CAIRIAGSNEQFF TRBJ2-1 TRBV10-3
CASSPLEGRRDTQYF TRBJ2-3 TRBV28
CASSFFGGSSYNEQFF TRBJ2-1 TRBV5-1
CASSQVLAVGYNEQFF TRBJ2-1 TRBV4-1
CASSFKTGGSGELFF TRBJ2-2 TRBV5-1
CASSLSRRGGSYNEQFF TRBJ2-1 TRBV27
CASSPEGSSGANVLTF TRBJ2-6 TRBV18
CASSIDRVYYSNQPQHF TRBJ1-5 TRBV7-8
CASKIGQGYYGYTF TRBJ1-2 TRBV5-4
CASSSFPGTSTDTQYF TRBJ2-3 TRBV7-8
CAWSRDRSYEQYF TRBJ2-7 TRBV30
CASSPLGLLSYNEQFF TRBJ2-1 TRBV6-6
CASSLTGAGTEAFF TRBJ1-1 TRBV18
CASSKAGQVRYSNQPQHF TRBJ1-5 TRBV21-1
CATSRDGRGREKLFF TRBJ1-4 TRBV15
CATNLYEQYF TRBJ2-7 TRBV6-1
CASSGGGGFGYTF TRBJ1-2 TRBV6-1
CASSYGRGPSYEQYF TRBJ2-7 TRBV6-6
CASSTTGTGGYGYTF TRBJ1-2 TRBV4-1
CASSLSGGNSYEQYF TRBJ2-7 TRBV27
CATQNSSFKTPGQGFWETEAFF TRBJ1-1 TRBV28
CASSLGWLAGKNEQFF TRBJ2-1 TRBV7-9
CASSFVVGVAEQFF TRBJ2-1 TRBV7-9
CASSPGQVYQPQHF TRBJ1-5 TRBV28
CASSLRRTLANYGYTF TRBJ1-2 TRBV7-8
CASSLSGGLYNEQFF TRBJ2-1 TRBV5-4
CASSEASMRGATGYTF TRBJ1-2 TRBV2
CASRQGNSGNTIYF TRBJ1-3 TRBV2
CASSLMGAAETQYF TRBJ2-5 TRBV28
CASGLRAGRGLTGELFF TRBJ2-2 TRBV12-5
CASSQVGGAGGEGTGELFF TRBJ2-2 TRBV4-1
CASNRLGNTIYF TRBJ1-3 TRBV28
CASSQDHTYGYTF TRBJ1-2 TRBV4-1
CASGKPKPGQGHNYEQYF TRBJ2-7 TRBV12-5
CASSLAIQGHTEAFF TRBJ1-1 TRBV28